This T cell receptor (beta chain) was sequenced in a study of T cell responses to AZD1222 COVID-19 vaccine. Overall study: Timing groups of about 4 and about 12 weeks for second doses were pooled. Findings of the study overall: Rises in breadth and depth of Spike-specific TCRs came after two AZD1222 doses. The CD4 TCRs associated with vaccination extended across spike and predominated at 160-218 and 743-854.

On this clone: As yet, its antigen is unknown.

Clones were sequenced by immunoSEQ multiplex PCR, and TCRdb holds only the in-frame ones, with some missing. The sample yields 55,000 to 90,000 clones, 84% seen once. The sequences come from peripheral blood, collected on day 0 of AZD1222 vaccination. This receptor was taken from an adult in good health.

The DNA for the CDR3 is TGTGCCAGCAGCTTACCCCAGGGCAACACCGGGGAGCTGTTTTTT. Amino acids: CASSLPQGNTGELFF. The chain joins TRBV7-9 to TRBJ2-2, with D perhaps TRBD1 (5 bases). Trimming took off 2 bases at V and 2 bases at J, with 9 bases between the two ends. The CDR3 runs to 15 residues. The V gene's germline CDR1 is SEHNR and CDR2 FQNEAQ (reference sequence).